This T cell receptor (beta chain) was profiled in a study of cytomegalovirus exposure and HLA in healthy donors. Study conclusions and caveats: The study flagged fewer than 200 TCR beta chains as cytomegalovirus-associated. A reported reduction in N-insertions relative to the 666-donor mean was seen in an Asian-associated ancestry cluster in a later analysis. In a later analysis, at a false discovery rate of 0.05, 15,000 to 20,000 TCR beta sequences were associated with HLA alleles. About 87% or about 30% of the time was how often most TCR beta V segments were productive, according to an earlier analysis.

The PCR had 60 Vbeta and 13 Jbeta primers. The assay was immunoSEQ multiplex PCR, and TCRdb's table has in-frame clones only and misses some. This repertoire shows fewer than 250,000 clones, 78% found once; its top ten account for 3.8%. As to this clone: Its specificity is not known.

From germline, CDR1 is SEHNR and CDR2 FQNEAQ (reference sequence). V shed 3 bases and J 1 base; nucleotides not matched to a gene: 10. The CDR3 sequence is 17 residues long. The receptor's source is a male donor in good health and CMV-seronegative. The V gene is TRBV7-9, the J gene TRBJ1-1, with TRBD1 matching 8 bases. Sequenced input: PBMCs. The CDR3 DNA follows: TGTGCCAGCAGCTTGGGCCCTGGACAGGGAAGGAACACTGAAGCTTTCTTT. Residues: CASSLGPGQGRNTEAFF.